Below, one T cell receptor beta chain is given with its context. This specimen belongs to a study of shared clonotypes between healthy human individuals. Only in-frame clones appear in the TCRdb table, and some are missing; sequencing was by immunoSEQ multiplex PCR. The data show 2 million to 3 million clones, 93% seen once. This CDR3 comprises 18 residues. Germline assignment: CDR1 SEHNR and CDR2 FQNEAQ (reference sequence). The V and J ends lost 2 bases and 1 base respectively, with 17 bases between them. The source is a man aged 18 to 29 in good health. Some clones in this sample may be carry-over from other donors' samples. Input material: naive CD4+ T cells from PBMCs. Subset described: CD45RA+ positively selected. The V gene is TRBV7-9, the J gene TRBJ2-2; D not certain. CDR3 bases: TGTGCCAGCAGCTTAAATTCCTGGGGTCGGGTGAACACCGGGGAGCTGTTTTTT. The encoded protein is CASSLNSWGRVNTGELFF.